Shown below are 4 T cell receptor beta chains from a single sample sequenced in a study of radiation and T cells in renal cell carcinoma. Sequencing was performed with immunoSEQ multiplex PCR; in TCRdb, only in-frame clones are kept and a portion is missing. Seen here are roughly 120,000 clones, 75% to 85% observed once, and the top ten hold 1.9%. Time point defined: blood 2 weeks post-SBRT. The sample's treatment: 15 Gy SBRT to primary tumor, nephrectomy 4 weeks later. The starting material was blood, obtained from a patient whose treatment included radiotherapy and nephrectomy. The receptors here all came from an older woman with renal cell carcinoma.

The chain employs TRBV5-6 and TRBJ1-2; D remains ambiguous. The CDR3 has 16 amino acids. Trimming cost V 0 bases and J 7 bases, with 19 bases left between them. The V gene's germline CDR1 is SGHDT and CDR2 YYEEEE. CDR3 amino acids: CASSLVPAGGSTGYTF. CDR3 in DNA: TGTGCCAGCAGCTTGGTGCCGGCAGGAGGTTCCACTGGCTACACCTTC. Drawing the rest from reference TRBV5-6 and TRBJ1-2, the complete variable domain is DAGVTQSPTHLIKTRGQQVTLRCSPKSGHDTVSWYQQALGQGPQFIFQYYEEEERQRGNFPDRFSGHQFPNYSSELNVNALLLGDSALYLCASSLVPAGGSTGYTFGSGTRLTVV.

The chain combines TRBV9 with TRBJ2-7, with D possibly matching TRBD1 (5 bases). The germline gives CDR1 SGDLS, CDR2 YYNGEE. V shed 0 bases and J shed 2 bases, with 15 bases lying between them. The CDR3 runs to 16 residues. CDR3 nucleotides: TGTGCCAGCAGCGTAGAATTGACAGCACTGACCTACGAGCAGTACTTC. Protein: CASSVELTALTYEQYF.

This clone was detected once. V gene TRBV5-1 combines with J gene TRBJ1-4; 7 bases line up with TRBD1. V lost 5 bases to trimming and J lost 7 bases; unmatched junction nucleotides: 11. The CDR3 is 15 amino acids. The V gene's germline CDR1 is SGHRS and CDR2 YFSETQ. CDR3 bases: TGCGCCAGCAGTTGGAATACAGGGGCCGGTGAAAAACTGTTTTTT. It is translated as CASSWNTGAGEKLFF.

The rearrangement joins TRBV7-2 to TRBJ2-1; D remains ambiguous. Germline CDR1 SGHTA, CDR2 FQGNSA. With 5 bases removed from V and 5 bases from J, the gap between germline ends came to 16 bases. The CDR3 is made up of 15 amino acids. CDR3 in amino acids: CASSPYIPLHNEQFF. In DNA form, the CDR3 reads TGTGCCAGCAGCCCCTACATTCCGCTCCACAATGAGCAGTTCTTC.